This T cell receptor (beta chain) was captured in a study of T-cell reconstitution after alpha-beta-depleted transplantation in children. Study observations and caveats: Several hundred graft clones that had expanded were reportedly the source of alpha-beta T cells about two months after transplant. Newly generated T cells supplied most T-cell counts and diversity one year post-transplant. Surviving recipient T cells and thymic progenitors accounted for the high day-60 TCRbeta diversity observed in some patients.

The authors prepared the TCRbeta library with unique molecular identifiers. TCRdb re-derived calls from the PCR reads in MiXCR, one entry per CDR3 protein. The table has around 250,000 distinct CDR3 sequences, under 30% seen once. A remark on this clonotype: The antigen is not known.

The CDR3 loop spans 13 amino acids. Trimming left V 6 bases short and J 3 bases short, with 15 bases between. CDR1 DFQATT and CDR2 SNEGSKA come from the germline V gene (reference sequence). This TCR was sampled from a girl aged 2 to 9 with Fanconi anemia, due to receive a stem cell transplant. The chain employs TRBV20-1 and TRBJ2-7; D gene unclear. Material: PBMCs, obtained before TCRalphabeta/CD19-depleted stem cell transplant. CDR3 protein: CSAPRETVYEQYF. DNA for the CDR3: TGCAGTGCCCCCCGTGAGACGGTCTACGAGCAGTACTTC.